This record covers a single T cell receptor (beta chain). This specimen comes from a study of cytomegalovirus exposure and HLA in healthy donors. PCR primers comprised 60 Vbeta and 13 Jbeta primers. Generated by immunoSEQ multiplex PCR, the TCRdb table keeps only in-frame clones and is missing some. In the table there are about 82,000 clones, around four fifths of which are singletons. Per the germline V gene, CDR1 is SGHTA and CDR2 is FQGTGA. This CDR3 is built from 15 residues. V lost 4 bases and J lost 0, with 11 bases in between. This TCR was sampled from a woman aged 45-60 years in good health and CMV-seropositive. Material for sequencing was PBMCs. The chain has TRBV7-3 and TRBJ2-3; D might be TRBD2 (5 bases). The CDR3 nucleotides are TGTGCCAGCAGCTACGCGGGTTCTAGCACAGATACGCAGTATTTT. Translating gives CASSYAGSSTDTQYF.